What follows is one TCR beta chain and its context. Its antigen is not known. Researchers secured at least one pre-ART and at least two post-ART PBMC samples from each donor. Samples held roughly 0.85-11 million cryopreserved PBMC, and DNA extraction followed. The record originates from a study of long-term antiretroviral therapy in people with HIV. Broader study findings: Specimens of blood were obtained during about 2003 to 2018, possibly under older ART regimens.

Runs used v3.0 of the immunoSEQ assay and were done at survey level. Sequencing was performed with immunoSEQ multiplex PCR; in TCRdb, only in-frame clones are kept and a portion is missing. Of over 9,500 clones listed, 75% are singletons. This receptor was obtained from a man aged 35-49 years with HIV. Sequences were derived from unsorted PBMCs, sampled 1.8 years before starting antiretroviral therapy.

CDR3 DNA: TGCAGCGTTGACGGCAGGGGAGGTGAAAAACTGTTTTTT. Translating it yields CSVDGRGGEKLFF. This chain links TRBV29-1 with TRBJ1-4; D possibly corresponds to TRBD1 (6 bases). The CDR3 length is 13 residues. Per germline, CDR1 SQVTM and CDR2 ANQGSEA. Trimming removed 3 bases from V and 7 bases from J, with 12 bases in between.